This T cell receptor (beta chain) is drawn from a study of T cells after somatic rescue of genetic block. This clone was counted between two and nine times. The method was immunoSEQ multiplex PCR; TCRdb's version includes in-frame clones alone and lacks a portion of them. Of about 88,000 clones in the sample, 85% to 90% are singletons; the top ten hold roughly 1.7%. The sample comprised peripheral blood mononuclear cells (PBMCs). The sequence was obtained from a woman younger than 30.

The CDR3 coding sequence is TGTGCCAGCAGCTTTAGCACAGATACGCAGTATTTT. Encoded protein: CASSFSTDTQYF. The chain couples TRBV9 to TRBJ2-3; D is ambiguous. The V and J ends lost 4 bases and 0 bases respectively, with 3 bases between them. This CDR3 spans 12 amino acids. Germline-derived CDR1 and CDR2 are SGDLS and YYNGEE.